The next 25 T cell receptor beta chains were all read from a single sample in a study of Ad26.COV2.S vaccination and SARS-CoV-2 variants. Repertoires were generated with immunoSEQ multiplex PCR, while TCRdb's copy carries only in-frame clones and drops some. The sample lists 380,000 or so clones, about nine tenths occurring once. Treatment indicated: roughly 20 received Ad26.COV2.S at low or high dose, single or two shots; several received placebo; per-sample allocation not given. Sampling was done on day 63 after the first vaccine or placebo injection. Sequencing was performed on peripheral blood, taken in a trial of Ad26.COV2.S vaccine versus placebo. These receptors came from a person aged 18-65 years who received the Ad26.COV2.S COVID-19 vaccine or a placebo.

The rearrangement links TRBV25-1 to TRBJ2-7; D call uncertain. V lost 3 bases and J 2 bases, leaving 8 bases between the germline ends. There are 13 residues in the CDR3. The germline V gene encodes CDR1 MGHDK and CDR2 SYGVNS. CDR3 sequence: CASSDRLTYEQYF. The CDR3 nucleotides read TGTGCCAGCAGTGACCGACTTACCTACGAGCAGTACTTC.

The count of this clone is one. The CDR3 DNA is TGTGCCAGCAGCCCCCAAAAGAACACTGAAGCTTTCTTT. The encoded protein is CASSPQKNTEAFF. The chain couples TRBV7-9 to TRBJ1-1; D unclear. The CDR3 has 13 residues. CDR1 SEHNR and CDR2 FQNEAQ come from the germline V gene (reference sequence). Deletions cut 5 bases from V and 1 base from J, with 8 bases between.

The rearrangement links TRBV6-6 to TRBJ1-2; the D gene is possibly TRBD1 (6 bases). This CDR3 comprises 14 residues. Looked up from germline, CDR1 is MNHNY and CDR2 is SVGAGI (reference sequence). V lost 5 bases to trimming and J lost 2 bases, with 12 bases between them. The CDR3 sequence is CASSLLGGNYGYTF. The CDR3 nucleotides read TGTGCCAGCAGTCTCCTAGGGGGGAACTATGGCTACACCTTC.

This clone was picked up one time. DNA of the CDR3: TGCGCCAGCAGCCAAGATAGGCGGGGACCTTACAATGAGCAGTTCTTC. This encodes CASSQDRRGPYNEQFF. The chain is built from TRBV4-1 and TRBJ2-1, with D perhaps TRBD2 (6 bases). V was cut by 0 bases and J by 4 bases, with 13 bases left in between. CDR1 and CDR2 (germline): MGHRA, YSYEKL. The CDR3 is 16 amino acids.

Concerning this clone: This sample includes further DNA sequences coding for the same CDR3. V and J are TRBV7-9 and TRBJ2-6; no definite D call. The CDR3 runs to 14 residues. Germline assignment: CDR1 SEHNR and CDR2 FQNEAQ (reference sequence). The ends were cut back, 1 base at V and 1 base at J, with 2 bases in the middle. The CDR3 coding sequence is TGTGCCAGCAGCTTAGGATCTGGGGCCAACGTCCTGACTTTC. Translated, it gives CASSLGSGANVLTF.

V and J are TRBV19 and TRBJ1-5; a possible D gene is TRBD1 (6 bases). V was cut by 5 bases and J by 0 bases, with 11 bases left in between. This CDR3 is 15 amino acids long. Germline CDR1 LNHDA, CDR2 SQIVND (reference sequence). CDR3 residues: CASSPRGHSNQPQHF. CDR3 nucleotide sequence: TGTGCCAGTAGTCCCAGGGGCCATAGCAATCAGCCCCAGCATTTT.

The chain links TRBV28 to TRBJ1-2; D not certain. Trimming left V 10 bases short and J 0 bases short, with 15 bases between. The CDR3 is made up of 14 amino acids. Germline CDR1 and CDR2: MDHEN and SYDVKM. The CDR3 loop is CATPLAQSNYGYTF. The DNA of the CDR3 is TGTGCCACCCCGCTTGCCCAGTCTAACTATGGCTACACCTTC.

The chain has TRBV28 and TRBJ1-5; the D gene is possibly TRBD1 (6 bases). The CDR3 sequence is 15 residues long. The germline V and J ends were trimmed by 3 bases and 3 bases, with 12 bases remaining between them. Germline-derived CDR1 and CDR2 are MDHEN and SYDVKM. CDR3 nucleotides: TGTGCCAGCAGTTTCCTACAGGGAAACAATCAGCCCCAGCATTTT. Protein product: CASSFLQGNNQPQHF.

This sequence joins TRBV6-5 and TRBJ1-1; TRBD1 matches 9 bases. V shed 10 bases, J shed 4 bases, and the junction held 7 bases outside the gene matches. Looked up from germline, CDR1 is MNHEY and CDR2 is SVGAGI. The CDR3 is 13 amino acids. CDR3 bases: TGTGCCATTACAGGGGGCTGGGTCACTGAAGCTTTCTTT. Encoded protein: CAITGGWVTEAFF.

The J gene is TRBJ2-7, the V gene TRBV7-9, with 7 bases identical to TRBD1. Germline-derived CDR1 and CDR2 are SEHNR and FQNEAQ (reference sequence). J gave up 3 bases and V 5 bases, and 10 bases lay outside the gene matches. The length of the CDR3 is 15 residues. The CDR3 nucleotides read TGTGCCAGCAGCCCCCAACAGGGGATGATCTACGAGCAGTACTTC. Translating gives CASSPQQGMIYEQYF.

The gene calls are TRBV4-1 and TRBJ2-5; D call uncertain. V dropped 0 bases and J dropped 5 bases, with 13 bases sitting between them. This CDR3 contains 15 residues. Germline V CDR1 and CDR2: MGHRA, YSYEKL. The CDR3 loop is CASSQEWGFWETQYF. The CDR3 DNA reads as TGCGCCAGCAGCCAAGAATGGGGTTTCTGGGAGACCCAGTACTTC.

The chain couples TRBV19 to TRBJ2-7, with D perhaps TRBD2 (6 bases). Germline V gene sequence: CDR1 LNHDA, CDR2 SQIVND (reference sequence). Trimming removed 5 bases at V and 3 bases at J, with 11 bases between. The CDR3 contains 13 residues. CDR3 protein: CASSAGGFYEQYF. CDR3 bases: TGTGCCAGTAGTGCCGGGGGTTTCTACGAGCAGTACTTC.

This chain connects TRBV6-5 to TRBJ1-5; 7 nucleotides match TRBD1. The trim removed 8 bases at V and 0 bases at J, leaving 7 bases unmatched. Per the germline V gene, CDR1 is MNHEY and CDR2 is SVGAGI. This CDR3 region has 15 residues. Here the CDR3 reads CASVKTGVSNQPQHF. The CDR3 DNA reads as TGTGCCAGCGTAAAAACAGGGGTTAGCAATCAGCCCCAGCATTTT.

The chain links TRBV9 to TRBJ2-7; 8 bases map to TRBD2. This CDR3 region has 16 residues. The J segment lost 2 bases and the V segment lost 2 bases, leaving 9 bases of the junction unmatched. Germline lookup yields CDR1 SGDLS and CDR2 YYNGEE. For the CDR3, the DNA is TGTGCCAGCAGCGTGGAACTAGCGGCCCCCCCCTACGAGCAGTACTTC. Residues: CASSVELAAPPYEQYF.

The chain couples TRBV7-3 to TRBJ1-1; 7 nucleotides agree with TRBD1. Trimming at V came to 5 bases and at J to 3 bases, leaving 6 bases not matched to a gene. The CDR3 sequence is 14 residues long. In germline, CDR1 is SGHTA, CDR2 FQGTGA. In DNA, the CDR3 is TGTGCCAGCAGCAGACAGGGTGGGGACACTGAAGCTTTCTTT. Amino acid sequence: CASSRQGGDTEAFF.

V gene TRBV14 combines with J gene TRBJ2-5; a weak D match, TRBD2 (5 bases). V was clipped by 5 bases and J by 0 bases, with 10 bases between them. The CDR3 spans 14 residues. From germline, CDR1 is SGHDN and CDR2 FVKESK. The CDR3 DNA reads as TGTGCCAGCAGCGAACTAGACTACCAAGAGACCCAGTACTTC. Protein sequence: CASSELDYQETQYF.

This clone has just a few counts. The gene calls are TRBV12-3 or TRBV12-4 and TRBJ1-4, with TRBD1 matching 9 bases. The V segment lost 6 bases and the J segment 15 bases; nucleotides outside the gene matches: 11. This CDR3 spans 13 amino acids. The CDR3 protein is CASSLQGARELFF. The CDR3 DNA is TGTGCCAGCAGCTTACAGGGGGCCAGGGAATTGTTTTTT.

The chain recombines TRBV7-8 with TRBJ2-7; 8 positions match TRBD1. The junction had 4 bases not matched to a gene; V was cut back by 3 bases and J by 3 bases. CDR3 length: 14 residues. CDR1 and CDR2 from the germline V gene are SGHVS and FQNEAQ. The CDR3 DNA reads as TGTGCCAGCAGCTTCCCGGGACAGGACTACGAGCAGTACTTC. Protein product: CASSFPGQDYEQYF.

The chain couples TRBV10-1 to TRBJ2-3, with 11 bases identical to TRBD2. CDR1 and CDR2 from the germline V gene are WNHNN and SYGVQD (reference sequence). V shed 9 bases, J shed 5 bases, and the junction held 7 bases outside the gene matches. The CDR3 consists of 14 residues. DNA for the CDR3: TGCGCCAGGGGTAGCGGGAGGGCCCGAGATACGCAGTATTTT. It yields the protein CARGSGRARDTQYF.

The CDR3 is CASSEENTEAFF. The CDR3 bases are TGTGCCAGCAGTGAGGAGAACACTGAAGCTTTCTTT. The chain employs TRBV2 and TRBJ1-1; no firm D call. The CDR3 length is 12 residues. Trimming removed 3 bases at V and 1 base at J, with 3 bases between. Germline V lookup: CDR1 SNHLY, CDR2 FYNNEI.

V and J are TRBV6-1 and TRBJ1-5; D gene uncertain. The germline V and J ends were trimmed by 1 base and 2 bases, with 9 bases remaining between them. There are 15 residues in the CDR3. Germline loops: CDR1 MNHNS, CDR2 SASEGT. The chain's CDR3 is CASSEVGTGNQPQHF. CDR3 bases: TGTGCCAGCAGTGAAGTAGGCACAGGCAATCAGCCCCAGCATTTT.

The chain recombines TRBV2 with TRBJ1-6; TRBD1 might be the D (5 bases). This CDR3 has 16 residues. Germline CDR1 reads SNHLY; CDR2 reads FYNNEI. The germline V and J ends were trimmed by 3 bases and 7 bases, with 16 bases remaining between them. DNA of the CDR3: TGTGCCAGCAGTGACAACACCGGGACGGGGAATTCACCCCTCCACTTT. It specifies CASSDNTGTGNSPLHF.

CDR3 protein: CASSITSGGAPEQFF. The CDR3 DNA is TGTGCCAGTAGTATAACTAGCGGGGGGGCACCTGAGCAGTTCTTC. The chain couples TRBV19 to TRBJ2-1, with 13 bases identical to TRBD2. V lost 2 bases and J lost 9; bases outside the gene matches: 4. The CDR3 covers 15 residues. Germline loops: CDR1 LNHDA, CDR2 SQIVND (reference sequence).

This clone showed up just a few times. The chain recombines TRBV19 with TRBJ1-5; D not resolved. CDR1 and CDR2 from the germline V gene are LNHDA and SQIVND (reference sequence). There are 13 residues in the CDR3. Trimming stripped 6 bases from V and 5 bases from J, with 11 bases between. In DNA, the CDR3 is TGTGCCAGTAGGAAGACTGCCCATCAGCCCCAGCATTTT. Residues: CASRKTAHQPQHF.

V is TRBV5-1 and J is TRBJ1-3; 11 bases map to TRBD1. J lost 2 bases, V lost 4 bases, and 2 bases had no gene match. The CDR3 contains 15 residues. Germline V lookup: CDR1 SGHRS, CDR2 YFSETQ. CDR3 region: CASSADRGPGNTIYF. The DNA of the CDR3 is TGCGCCAGCAGCGCGGACAGGGGGCCTGGAAACACCATATATTTT.